Each of the 24 T cell receptor beta chains below was sequenced from the same sample in a study of T cells in Graves' hyperthyroidism and ophthalmopathy. RNA transcripts provided the source from which TCR beta CDR3 regions were amplified. During a first-round RT-PCR of the TCR CDR3, the HTBI primer set was used. Each CDR3 protein gets one entry after TCRdb re-called the multiplex PCR reads with MiXCR. The sample yields approximately 95,000 distinct CDR3 sequences, roughly 37% seen once. The sample comprised peripheral blood or thyroid tissue (not recorded which). The receptors originated from a woman under 40 with Graves' hyperthyroidism.

In regard to this clonotype: At one of its ends the junction is not consistent with the germline gene, which may arise from a read error. This rearrangement joins TRBV5-1 to TRBJ2-2, with D possibly TRBD2 on 5 matching bases. Per the germline V gene, CDR1 is SGHRS and CDR2 is YFSETQ. The CDR3 totals 14 residues. This CDR3 reads CASSQIQDTGELVF. CDR3 sequence (DNA): TGCGCCAGCAGCCAAATACAAGACACCGGGGAGCTGGTTTTT.

Worth noting for this clonotype: One base away lies a much larger clone, so this may be a sequencing read error. The V call is TRBV7-2, the J call TRBJ1-4; D possibly corresponds to TRBD1 (5 bases). The V gene's germline CDR1 is SGHTA and CDR2 FQGNSA. The CDR3 extends over 11 amino acids. CDR3 sequence (DNA): TGTGCCAGCAGGAGAGGGGAAAAACTGCTTTTT. Its translation is CASRRGEKLLF.

This clonotype appeared many times. The chain links TRBV5-6 to TRBJ2-2, with D perhaps TRBD2 (6 bases). This CDR3 is 15 amino acids long. V was shortened by 4 bases and J by 10 bases, with 20 bases between the two germline ends. Germline assignment: CDR1 SGHDT and CDR2 YYEEEE. CDR3 loop: CASSPDGAGSVELFF. DNA for the CDR3: TGTGCCAGCAGCCCGGACGGTGCCGGGAGTGTGGAGCTGTTTTTT.

By share, this clonotype counts as medium-sized. The chain joins TRBV20-1 to TRBJ1-4, with TRBD1 matching 8 bases. CDR1 DFQATT and CDR2 SNEGSKA come from the germline V gene (reference sequence). Trimming cost V 3 bases and J 8 bases; bases outside gene matches: 14. This CDR3 is built from 16 residues. Written as DNA, the CDR3 is TGCAGTGCTAGGCGAGCCCAGGGACAGGCATACGAAAAACTGTTTTTT. Its protein is CSARRAQGQAYEKLFF.

The chain is built from TRBV7-2 and TRBJ1-1; 8 bases align to TRBD1. V gave up 7 bases and J gave up 3 bases; unmatched junction bases: 19. Germline lookup yields CDR1 SGHTA and CDR2 FQGNSA. This CDR3 is built from 18 residues. The CDR3 DNA is TGTGCCAGCACCCCCTCTGGGGACAGGCATGAGGAGGACACTGAAGCTTTCTTT. Translating gives CASTPSGDRHEEDTEAFF.

The chain employs TRBV5-1 and TRBJ2-7; 9 bases map to TRBD1. Germline CDR1 reads SGHRS; CDR2 reads YFSETQ. The CDR3 covers 16 residues. V gave up 1 base and J gave up 3 bases; unmatched junction bases: 8. CDR3 in DNA: TGCGCCAGCAGCTTGACCGGGACAGGGTGGCACTACGAGCAGTACTTC. It is translated as CASSLTGTGWHYEQYF.

The gene calls are TRBV7-9 and TRBJ1-2; tentative D call: TRBD1 (6 bases). Trimming cost V 5 bases and J 4 bases, with 17 bases left between them. Germline V gene lookup returns CDR1 SEHNR and CDR2 FQNEAQ (reference sequence). CDR3 length equals 15 residues. The CDR3 is CASSNPRTDSYGYTF. The CDR3 region has the DNA TGTGCCAGCAGCAACCCCCGGACAGACTCCTATGGCTACACCTTC.

The DNA of the CDR3 is TGTGCCAGCAGCTCCCCCGGAGTGGGCGGGCAAGAGACCCAGTACTTC. This encodes CASSSPGVGGQETQYF. The gene calls are TRBV7-4 and TRBJ2-5; perhaps TRBD2 as D (5 bases). From germline, CDR1 is SGHVT and CDR2 SQSDAQ. The length of the CDR3 is 16 residues. V was cut by 4 bases and J by 2 bases, with 17 bases left in between. The full variable domain, with the rest looked up from reference TRBV7-4 and TRBJ2-5, is GAGVSQSPRYKVAKRGRDVALRCDSISGHVTLYWYRQTLGQGSEVLTYSQSDAQRDKSGRPSGRFSAERPERSVSTLKIQRTEQGDSAVYLCASSSPGVGGQETQYFGPGTRLLVL.

Concerning this clonotype itself: This may be a read error: a much more frequent sequence differs by one nucleotide. It is likely a read error, because the conserved phenylalanine at the end of the CDR3 is missing. This sequence joins TRBV5-1 and TRBJ2-7; tentatively, D is TRBD1 (6 bases). Per the germline V gene, CDR1 is SGHRS and CDR2 is YFSETQ. The CDR3 runs 14 residues. Trimming removed 4 bases at V and 4 bases at J, with 15 bases between. The chain's CDR3 is CASSDPRGKYEQYL. DNA for the CDR3: TGCGCCAGCAGCGACCCCAGGGGAAAGTACGAGCAGTACCTC.

This clonotype was detected many times. CDR3 sequence reads: CASSLFFNQPQHF. The DNA of the CDR3 is TGTGCCAGCAGCCTTTTTTTTAATCAGCCCCAGCATTTT. The V gene is TRBV4-2, the J gene TRBJ1-5; D is undetermined. Between the trimmed V and J ends, which lost 4 bases and 4 bases, there was a span of 8 bases. The CDR3 consists of 13 residues. Looked up from germline, CDR1 is LGHNA and CDR2 is YNFKEQ.

Concerning this clonotype: One end of the junction is discordant with germline, which a read error may explain. V is TRBV20-1 and J is TRBJ2-5; TRBD2 aligns across 7 bases. Germline loops: CDR1 DFQATT, CDR2 SNEGSKA (reference sequence). This CDR3 spans 13 amino acids. The CDR3 region has the DNA TGCGGTGCTATGGCGGGAGTGGAAGAGACCCAGTACTTC. Translated, it gives CGAMAGVEETQYF.

Concerning this clonotype itself: Because it lacks the conserved phenylalanine or tryptophan at the end, this CDR3 is likely a read error. J is TRBJ2-2 and V is TRBV7-2; tentatively, D is TRBD2 (6 bases). This CDR3 has 13 amino acids. Germline V gene lookup returns CDR1 SGHTA and CDR2 FQGNSA. Between the trimmed V and J ends, which lost 4 bases and 5 bases, there was a span of 8 bases. The CDR3 nucleotides read TGTGCCAGCAGCTGGAGGGAAACCGGGGAGCTGTTTCTT. It codes for CASSWRETGELFL.

This clonotype came up many times. The chain combines TRBV6-5 with TRBJ1-5, with no clear D. CDR3 length: 13 residues. Per the germline V gene, CDR1 is MNHEY and CDR2 is SVGAGI. V shed 6 bases and J shed 0 bases, with 6 bases lying between them. The CDR3 DNA sequence: TGTGCCAGCAGCCAGATTAGCAATCAGCCCCAGCATTTT. This gives the protein CASSQISNQPQHF.

This clonotype has at least ten counts. The V gene is TRBV7-2, the J gene TRBJ1-2; D perhaps matches TRBD1 (5 bases). The CDR3 runs 13 residues. Trimming shortened V by 0 bases and J by 4 bases, and 6 bases separated the two germline ends. Per germline, CDR1 SGHTA and CDR2 FQGNSA. CDR3 nucleotide sequence: TGTGCCAGCAGCTTAGCGACAGTCTATGGCTACACCTTC. This encodes CASSLATVYGYTF.

This clonotype was detected ten times or more. The chain links TRBV27 to TRBJ1-5, with 7 bases identical to TRBD1. From germline, CDR1 is MNHEY and CDR2 SMNVEV (reference sequence). The CDR3 consists of 14 residues. Germline trimming cut 3 bases from V and 9 bases from J; bases unmatched to any gene: 8. CDR3 coding DNA: TGTGCCAGCAGTTTCGAACAGGGGAATAGGCCCCAGCATTTT. It translates to CASSFEQGNRPQHF.

The genes are TRBV7-9 and TRBJ2-2, with D maybe TRBD2 (6 bases). V was shortened by 3 bases and J by 1 base, with 12 bases between the two germline ends. Looked up from germline, CDR1 is SEHNR and CDR2 is FQNEAQ (reference sequence). The CDR3 totals 16 residues. CDR3 loop: CASSLLPGENTGELFF. The CDR3 DNA sequence: TGTGCCAGCAGCTTGTTACCGGGGGAGAACACCGGGGAGCTGTTTTTT.

The chain recombines TRBV28 with TRBJ2-5; D unclear. Germline-derived CDR1 and CDR2 are MDHEN and SYDVKM. The V gene lost 6 bases and the J gene lost 5 bases, with 22 bases spanning the gap. The CDR3 consists of 16 residues. CDR3 sequence: CASRPWRLTFAETQYF. CDR3 DNA: TGTGCCAGCAGACCCTGGCGGCTAACCTTTGCCGAGACCCAGTACTTC.

Comments on this clonotype: This is likely a read error, given that the CDR3 carries no conserved phenylalanine or tryptophan at its end. J is TRBJ2-3 and V is TRBV2; TRBD1 aligns across 11 bases. The junction had 8 bases not matched to a gene; V was cut back by 5 bases and J by 1 base. The CDR3 contains 17 residues. Looked up from germline, CDR1 is SNHLY and CDR2 is FYNNEI. CDR3 protein: CASSLRDRGSRTDTQYL. CDR3 DNA sequence: TGTGCCAGCAGTTTACGGGACAGGGGGAGTCGCACAGATACGCAGTATCTT.

This sequence joins TRBV7-2 and TRBJ2-7; 9 nucleotides align to TRBD2. J gave up 6 bases and V 6 bases, and 9 bases lay outside the gene matches. Germline V gene data show CDR1 as SGHTA and CDR2 as FQGNSA. The CDR3 consists of 14 residues. This CDR3 reads CASRTSSGTREQYF. As DNA, the CDR3 is TGTGCCAGCAGGACTTCTAGCGGGACACGCGAGCAGTACTTC. Variable domain in full (rest from reference TRBV7-2 and TRBJ2-7): GAGVSQSPSNKVTEKGKDVELRCDPISGHTALYWYRQSLGQGLEFLIYFQGNSAPDKSGLPSDRFSAERTGGSVSTLTIQRTQQEDSAVYLCASRTSSGTREQYFGPGTRLTVT.

For this clonotype: The junction and the germline gene differ at one end; a read error may be behind it. The gene calls are TRBV7-9 and TRBJ2-2; 7 positions agree with TRBD1. The CDR3 extends over 15 amino acids. Germline CDR1 reads SEHNR; CDR2 reads FQNEAQ (reference sequence). The CDR3 loop is CATLGQALNTGEPFF. The CDR3 nucleotides read TGTGCCACCCTAGGACAGGCCCTCAACACCGGGGAGCCGTTTTTT.

This chain connects TRBV10-3 to TRBJ1-1; 12 bases are shared with TRBD1. This CDR3 is built from 15 residues. The V gene's germline CDR1 is ENHRY and CDR2 SYGVKD. V lost 7 bases to trimming and J lost 3 bases; unmatched junction nucleotides: 6. The DNA of the CDR3 is TGTGCCATCATCCCGGGACAGGGGGCAGACACTGAAGCTTTCTTT. Translated, it gives CAIIPGQGADTEAFF.

This clonotype was picked up one time. The junction and the germline gene differ at one end; a read error may be behind it. The J gene is TRBJ2-3, the V gene TRBV5-1; TRBD2 matches at 10 bases. The length of the CDR3 is 17 residues. Germline V lookup: CDR1 SGHRS, CDR2 YFSETQ. In nucleotides, the CDR3 is TGCGCCAGCAGCGACCCCCGACTAGCGGGCCGCACAGATGCGCAGTATTTT. It is translated as CASSDPRLAGRTDAQYF.

This chain connects TRBV9 to TRBJ2-6; D call uncertain. Germline V gene data show CDR1 as SGDLS and CDR2 as YYNGEE. The CDR3 spans 15 residues. Trimming cost V 0 bases and J 4 bases, with 8 bases left between them. The CDR3 loop is CASSVGTLGANVLTF. CDR3 nucleotide sequence: TGTGCCAGCAGCGTAGGGACGCTCGGGGCCAACGTCCTGACTTTC.

This clonotype has a count of ten or more. The chain carries TRBV20-1 and TRBJ1-5, with 7 bases lining up with TRBD1. CDR3 length: 15 residues. Germline V lookup: CDR1 DFQATT, CDR2 SNEGSKA (reference sequence). The V segment lost 2 bases and the J segment 1 base; nucleotides outside the gene matches: 5. The CDR3 nucleotides read TGCAGTGCTAGAAAAGGGGGCAGGAGCAATCAGCCCCAGCATTTT. Amino acids: CSARKGGRSNQPQHF.